This is a list of T cell receptor beta chains from one sample in a study of T cells after yellow fever vaccination. TCRdb reanalysed the 5' RACE reads using MiXCR and keeps one entry per CDR3 protein. The sample yields about 45,000 distinct CDR3 sequences, roughly 7% seen once. Specimen: CD8+ T cells not binding an NS4B(214-222) dextramer, sorted from PBMCs, collected 45 days after the yellow fever booster vaccination. These receptors all stem from a man in his thirties or forties who received the YFV17D yellow fever vaccine. The CDR3 runs from the conserved cysteine through the conserved F or W. The D gene is left open where the match is weak. Clone size is shown for a subset of rows, as once, few, many or a class of expanded clone.

j_call v_call d_call clone_size cdr3_nt cdr3_aa
TRBJ1-5 TRBV6-2/TRBV6-3 TRBD1 many TGTGCCAGCAGTCCCTGGACAGGGAGCAGCAATCAGCCCCAGCATTTT CASSPWTGSSNQPQHF
TRBJ2-3 TRBV29-1 TRBD2 many TGCAGCGTTGCCTCGGGGGGGCGGGACCCCTTCATCTATGATACGCAGTATTTT CSVASGGRDPFIYDTQYF
TRBJ2-3 TRBV4-3 TRBD2 many TGCGCCAGCAGCCAAGGGACTAGCGGGGAGGCAGATACGCAGTATTTT CASSQGTSGEADTQYF
TRBJ2-2 TRBV4-2 TRBD2 . TGTGCCAGCAGCCAACTCACCGGGACTAGTGCCGGGGAGCTGTTTTTT CASSQLTGTSAGELFF
TRBJ2-2 TRBV4-3 TRBD2 many TGCGCCAGCAGCCGAGAAACCCCCACTAGCGGGGAGAACACCGGGGAGCTGTTTTTT CASSRETPTSGENTGELFF
TRBJ2-7 TRBV30 . many TGTGCCTGGAGCCCCCAAGGCCGAGAGCAGTACTTC CAWSPQGREQYF
TRBJ2-1 TRBV7-3 TRBD2 many TGTGCCAGCAGCTTAGACCAAGGACTAGCGGGAGTGAATGAGCAGTTCTTC CASSLDQGLAGVNEQFF
TRBJ1-1 TRBV20-1 TRBD1 many TGCAGTGCTCAGGGGGTCACTGAAGCTTTCTTT CSAQGVTEAFF
TRBJ1-2 TRBV7-8 . . TGTGCCAGGAGCCCTTGGCAGGGAGACGGCTACACCTTC CARSPWQGDGYTF
TRBJ1-5 TRBV28 TRBD1 many TGTGCCAGCAGTTTAGGGCCGGGACAGGGGCTCGATCAGCCCCAGCATTTT CASSLGPGQGLDQPQHF
TRBJ2-7 TRBV25-1 . many TGTGCCAGCCGCGATAGCGGATTCTCCGAGCAGTACTTC CASRDSGFSEQYF
TRBJ2-3 TRBV5-1 . . TGCGCCAGCAGCCGACGGTCGCCCGGCCCAGATACGCAGTATTTT CASSRRSPGPDTQYF
TRBJ2-1 TRBV27 . many TGTGCCAGCATGGGGGGAGGCCTCCCCCTATTCTTC CASMGGGLPLFF
TRBJ2-2 TRBV7-3 . many TGTGCCAGCAGCTTATGGGCGGGGCCGAACACCGGGGAGCTGTTTTTT CASSLWAGPNTGELFF
TRBJ2-7 TRBV5-1 . many TGCGCCAGCAGCTTGGGTTCCAGCCTTCCCTACGAGCAGTACTTC CASSLGSSLPYEQYF
TRBJ2-7 TRBV4-1 . many TGCGCCAGCAGCCAAGAAATAGTTGAGGGGACCTACGAGCAGTACTTC CASSQEIVEGTYEQYF